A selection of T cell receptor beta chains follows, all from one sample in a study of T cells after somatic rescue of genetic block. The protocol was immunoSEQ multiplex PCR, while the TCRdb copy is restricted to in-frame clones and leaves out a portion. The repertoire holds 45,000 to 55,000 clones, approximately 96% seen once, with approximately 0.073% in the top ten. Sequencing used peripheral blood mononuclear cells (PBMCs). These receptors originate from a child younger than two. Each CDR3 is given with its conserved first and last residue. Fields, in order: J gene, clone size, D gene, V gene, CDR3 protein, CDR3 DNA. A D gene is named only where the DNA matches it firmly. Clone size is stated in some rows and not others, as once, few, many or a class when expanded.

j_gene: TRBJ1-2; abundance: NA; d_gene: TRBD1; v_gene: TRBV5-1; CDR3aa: CASSLPGQGGYTF; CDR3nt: TGCGCCAGCAGCTTGCCGGGACAGGGTGGCTACACCTTC
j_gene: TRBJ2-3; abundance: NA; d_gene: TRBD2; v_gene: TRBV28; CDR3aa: CASSFTSGRTSTDTQYF; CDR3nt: TGTGCCAGCAGTTTCACTAGCGGGAGAACTAGCACAGATACGCAGTATTTT
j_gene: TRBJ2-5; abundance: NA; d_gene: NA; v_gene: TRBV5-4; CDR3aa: CASSLTTGEGETQYF; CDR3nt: TGTGCCAGCAGCTTGACAACAGGGGAGGGAGAGACCCAGTACTTC
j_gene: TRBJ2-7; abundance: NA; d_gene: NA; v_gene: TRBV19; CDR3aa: CASSPSFSYEQYF; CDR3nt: TGTGCCAGTAGTCCCTCGTTTTCCTACGAGCAGTACTTC
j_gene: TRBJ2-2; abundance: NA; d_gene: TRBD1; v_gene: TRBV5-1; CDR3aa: CASRQGAQNTGELFF; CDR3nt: TGCGCCAGCAGGCAGGGGGCGCAGAACACCGGGGAGCTGTTTTTT
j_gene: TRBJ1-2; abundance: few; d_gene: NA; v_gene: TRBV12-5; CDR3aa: CASGLVRDTNYGYTF; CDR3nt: TGTGCTAGTGGTTTGGTCCGGGACACTAACTATGGCTACACCTTC
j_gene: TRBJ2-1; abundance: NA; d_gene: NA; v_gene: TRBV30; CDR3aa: CAWSTVERENNEQFF; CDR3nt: TGTGCCTGGAGTACCGTCGAGAGGGAGAACAATGAGCAGTTCTTC
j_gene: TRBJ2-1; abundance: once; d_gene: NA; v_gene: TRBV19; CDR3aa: CASSPEIGEPIEQFF; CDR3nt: TGTGCCAGTAGTCCAGAAATCGGGGAGCCTATTGAGCAGTTCTTC
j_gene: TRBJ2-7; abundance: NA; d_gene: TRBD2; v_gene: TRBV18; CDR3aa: CASSQRLAGTYEQYF; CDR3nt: TGTGCCAGCTCACAGAGGCTAGCGGGGACCTACGAGCAGTACTTC
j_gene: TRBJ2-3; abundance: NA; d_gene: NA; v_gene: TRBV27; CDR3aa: CASSPGDTQYF; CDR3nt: TGTGCCAGCAGCCCAGGGGATACGCAGTATTTT
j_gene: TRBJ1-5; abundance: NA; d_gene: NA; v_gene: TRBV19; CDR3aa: CASSAWGGDNQPQHF; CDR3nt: TGTGCCAGTAGTGCCTGGGGGGGTGACAATCAGCCCCAGCATTTT
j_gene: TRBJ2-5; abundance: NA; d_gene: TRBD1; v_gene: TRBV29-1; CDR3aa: CSVERGQGATRTEETQYF; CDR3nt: TGCAGCGTTGAGAGAGGACAGGGGGCAACGCGGACGGAAGAGACCCAGTACTTC
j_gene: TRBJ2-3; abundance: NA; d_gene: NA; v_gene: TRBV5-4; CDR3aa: CASSLVGFTDTQYF; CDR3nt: TGTGCCAGCAGCTTAGTCGGATTCACAGATACGCAGTATTTT
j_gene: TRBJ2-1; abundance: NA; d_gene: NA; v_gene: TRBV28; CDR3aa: CASSLSGNEQFF; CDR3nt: TGTGCCAGCAGTTTATCTGGCAATGAGCAGTTCTTC
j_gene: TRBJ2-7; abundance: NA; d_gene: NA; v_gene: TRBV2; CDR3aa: CASSYRDSYEQYF; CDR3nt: TGTGCCAGCAGTTACAGGGACTCCTACGAGCAGTACTTC
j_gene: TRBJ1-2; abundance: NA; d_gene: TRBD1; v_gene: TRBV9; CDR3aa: CASTGGGYTF; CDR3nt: TGTGCCAGCACAGGGGGTGGCTACACCTTC
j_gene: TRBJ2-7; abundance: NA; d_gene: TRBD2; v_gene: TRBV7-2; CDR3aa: CASSSGTSGLPSYEQYF; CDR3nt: TGTGCCAGCAGCAGCGGGACTAGCGGGCTGCCCTCCTACGAGCAGTACTTC
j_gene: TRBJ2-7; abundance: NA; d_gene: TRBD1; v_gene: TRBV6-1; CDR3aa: CASRLTGAHEQYF; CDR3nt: TGTGCCAGCAGGCTAACAGGGGCCCACGAGCAGTACTTC
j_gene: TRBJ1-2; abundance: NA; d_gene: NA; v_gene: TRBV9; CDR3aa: CASSVRPFNYGYTF; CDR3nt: TGTGCCAGCAGCGTAAGGCCTTTTAACTATGGCTACACCTTC
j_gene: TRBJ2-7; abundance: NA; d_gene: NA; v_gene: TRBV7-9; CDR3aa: CASSLDWRAYEQYF; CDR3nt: TGTGCCAGCAGCTTAGACTGGCGGGCCTACGAGCAGTACTTC
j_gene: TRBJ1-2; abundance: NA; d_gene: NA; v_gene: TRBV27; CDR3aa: CASSRGLANYGYTF; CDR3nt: TGTGCCAGCAGTAGGGGCTTAGCTAACTATGGCTACACCTTC
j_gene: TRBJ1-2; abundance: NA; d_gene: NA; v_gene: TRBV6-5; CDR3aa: CASSYSHKNYGYTF; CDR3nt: TGTGCCAGCAGTTACTCGCACAAAAACTATGGCTACACCTTC
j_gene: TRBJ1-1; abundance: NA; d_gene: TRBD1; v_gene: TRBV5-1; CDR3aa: CASSLGTGGTEAFF; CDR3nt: TGCGCCAGCAGCTTGGGTACAGGGGGCACTGAAGCTTTCTTT
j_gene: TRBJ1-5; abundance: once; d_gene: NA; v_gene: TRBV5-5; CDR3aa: CASSLGPSNQPQHF; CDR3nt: TGTGCCAGCAGCTTGGGCCCCAGCAATCAGCCCCAGCATTTT
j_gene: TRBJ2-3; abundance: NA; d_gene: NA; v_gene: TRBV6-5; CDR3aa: CASSKTPSPDTQYF; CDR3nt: TGTGCCAGCAGCAAAACACCGTCACCAGATACGCAGTATTTT
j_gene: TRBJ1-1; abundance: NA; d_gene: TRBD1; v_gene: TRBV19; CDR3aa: CASSLRQGNTEAFF; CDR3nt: TGTGCCAGTAGCTTAAGACAGGGAAACACTGAAGCTTTCTTT
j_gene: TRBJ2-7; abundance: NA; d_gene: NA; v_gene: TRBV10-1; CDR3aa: CASSENYEQYF; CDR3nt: TGCGCCAGCAGTGAGAACTACGAGCAGTACTTC
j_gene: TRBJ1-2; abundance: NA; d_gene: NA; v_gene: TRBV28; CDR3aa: CASSSRNYGYTF; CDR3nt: TGTGCCAGCAGTTCACGGAACTATGGCTACACCTTC
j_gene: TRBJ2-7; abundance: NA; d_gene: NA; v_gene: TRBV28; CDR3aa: CASRSPIISSYEQYF; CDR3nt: TGTGCCAGCAGAAGTCCCATTATTAGCTCCTACGAGCAGTACTTC
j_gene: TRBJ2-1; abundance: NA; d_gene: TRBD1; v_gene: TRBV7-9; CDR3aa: CAGTGGAYNEQFF; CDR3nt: TGTGCCGGAACAGGGGGCGCCTACAATGAGCAGTTCTTC
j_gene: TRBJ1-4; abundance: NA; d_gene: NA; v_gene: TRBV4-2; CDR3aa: CASSQDPRLGEKLFF; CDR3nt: TGTGCCAGCAGCCAAGATCCCCGCTTAGGAGAAAAACTGTTTTTT
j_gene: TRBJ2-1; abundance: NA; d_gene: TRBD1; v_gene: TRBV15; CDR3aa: CATSRDSTGVYNEQFF; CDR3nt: TGTGCCACCAGCAGAGATTCGACAGGGGTCTACAATGAGCAGTTCTTC
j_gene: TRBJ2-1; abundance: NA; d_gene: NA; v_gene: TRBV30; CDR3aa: CAWSVGGSYNEQFF; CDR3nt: TGTGCCTGGAGTGTGGGAGGCTCCTACAATGAGCAGTTCTTC
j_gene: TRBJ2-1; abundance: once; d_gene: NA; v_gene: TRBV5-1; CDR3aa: CASSLGTPMDEQFF; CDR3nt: TGCGCCAGCAGCTTGGGAACCCCGATGGATGAGCAGTTCTTC
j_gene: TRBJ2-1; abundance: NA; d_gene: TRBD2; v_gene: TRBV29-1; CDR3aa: CSVEGGRRGYEQFF; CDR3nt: TGCAGCGTTGAGGGCGGGAGGAGGGGTTATGAGCAGTTCTTC
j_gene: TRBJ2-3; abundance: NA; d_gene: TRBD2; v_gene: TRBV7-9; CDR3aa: CASSFALAGGRDTQYF; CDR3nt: TGTGCCAGCAGCTTCGCCCTAGCGGGAGGAAGAGATACGCAGTATTTT
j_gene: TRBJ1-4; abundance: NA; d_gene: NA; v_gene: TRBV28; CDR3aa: CASSSPHEKLFF; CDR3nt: TGTGCCAGCAGTTCCCCTCATGAAAAACTGTTTTTT
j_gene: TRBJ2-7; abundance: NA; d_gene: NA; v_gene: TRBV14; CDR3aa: CASSQEFRNYGSYEQYF; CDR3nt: TGTGCCAGCAGCCAAGAATTTAGGAATTACGGCTCCTACGAGCAGTACTTC
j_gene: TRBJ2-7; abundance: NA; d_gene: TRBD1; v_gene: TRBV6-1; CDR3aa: CASSDRGSSYEQYF; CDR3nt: TGTGCCAGCAGTGACAGGGGGAGCTCCTACGAGCAGTACTTC
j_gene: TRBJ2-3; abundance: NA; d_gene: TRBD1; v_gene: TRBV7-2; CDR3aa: CASSLASYRGRNTDTQYF; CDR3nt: TGTGCCAGCAGCTTAGCCTCCTACAGGGGGCGCAACACAGATACGCAGTATTTT
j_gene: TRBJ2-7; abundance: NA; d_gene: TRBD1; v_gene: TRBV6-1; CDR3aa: CASSLDRGPSYEQYF; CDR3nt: TGTGCCAGCAGCTTAGACAGGGGCCCCTCCTACGAGCAGTACTTC
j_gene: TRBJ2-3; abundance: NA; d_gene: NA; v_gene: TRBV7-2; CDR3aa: CASSSADTQYF; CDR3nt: TGTGCCAGCAGCTCGGCAGATACGCAGTATTTT